The present TCR beta chain was sequenced within a study of blood T cell repertoires in COVID-19. Study-wide context: Samples representing acute and convalescent COVID-19 were sourced from the United States, Italy and Spain. The cDNA or gDNA used as material had been derived from T cells, B-cell-depleted T cells, or PBMCs.

The table lists this clone with a few counts. The sample has other DNA sequences that encode this CDR3 too. The CDR3 consists of 16 residues. Trimming removed 5 bases from V and 4 bases from J; junction bases left unmatched: 12. Germline CDR1 SEHNR, CDR2 FQNEAQ (reference sequence). Seattle's enrolled individuals joined amid active infection and were then monitored longitudinally. Methods used by the authors: Researchers report that nucleated cell counts were estimated from reference gene primer amplification. The repertoire was sequenced with immunoSEQ multiplex PCR; TCRdb's copy has only in-frame clones and lacks some. V, J and clone size are taken as reported in that table, and D and trimming were inferred from the DNA itself. The repertoire holds a few hundred thousand clones, with around 90% as singletons.

J is TRBJ2-7 and V is TRBV7-9, with 9 nucleotides matching TRBD1. Sequencing was done on a sample of peripheral blood. This clonotype originated in an older woman with COVID-19, enrolled during active disease. CDR3 coding DNA: TGTGCCAGCAGCCCCTTACAGGGGGCGGACCAGTACGAGCAGTACTTC. It is translated as CASSPLQGADQYEQYF.